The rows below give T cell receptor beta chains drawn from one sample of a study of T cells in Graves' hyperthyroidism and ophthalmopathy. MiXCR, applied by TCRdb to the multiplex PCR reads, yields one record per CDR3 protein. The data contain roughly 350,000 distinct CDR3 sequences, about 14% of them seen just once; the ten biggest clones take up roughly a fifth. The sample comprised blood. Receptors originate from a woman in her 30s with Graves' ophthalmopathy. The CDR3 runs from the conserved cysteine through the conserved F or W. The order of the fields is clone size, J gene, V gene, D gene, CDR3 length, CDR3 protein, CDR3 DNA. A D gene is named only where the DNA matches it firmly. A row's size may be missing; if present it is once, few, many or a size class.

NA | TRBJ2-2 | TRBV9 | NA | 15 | CASGVFLADTGELFF | TGTGCCAGCGGCGTATTCCTAGCTGACACCGGGGAGCTGTTTTTT
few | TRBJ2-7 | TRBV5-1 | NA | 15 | CASSLTGLTTYEQYF | TGCGCCAGCAGCTTAACAGGACTTACAACCTACGAGCAGTACTTC
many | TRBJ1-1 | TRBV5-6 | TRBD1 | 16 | CASSSDRGRLNTEAFF | TGTGCCAGCAGCTCGGACAGGGGGCGATTGAACACTGAAGCTTTCTTT
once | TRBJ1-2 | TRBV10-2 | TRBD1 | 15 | CASTGWTGMARGYTF | TGCGCCAGCACCGGATGGACAGGAATGGCTAGGGGCTACACCTTC
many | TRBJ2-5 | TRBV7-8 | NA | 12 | CASSPRHETQYF | TGTGCCAGCAGTCCAAGGCACGAGACCCAGTACTTC
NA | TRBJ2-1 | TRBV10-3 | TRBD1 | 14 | CASTDRGGGNEQFF | TGTGCCAGTACCGACAGGGGTGGGGGCAATGAGCAGTTCTTC
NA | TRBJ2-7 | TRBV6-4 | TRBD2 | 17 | CASSQGLAGCFSYEQYF | TGTGCCAGCAGTCAGGGCTTAGCGGGATGCTTTTCCTACGAGCAGTACTTC
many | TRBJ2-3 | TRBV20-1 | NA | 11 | CSANVGLTQYF | TGCAGTGCAAACGTCGGATTGACGCAGTATTTT
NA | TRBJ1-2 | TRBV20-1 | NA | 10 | CSAREVGYTF | TGCAGTGCTAGGGAGGTGGGCTACACCTTC
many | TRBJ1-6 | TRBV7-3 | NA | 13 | CASSSTYNSPLHF | TGTGCCAGCAGCTCCACCTATAATTCACCCCTCCACTTT
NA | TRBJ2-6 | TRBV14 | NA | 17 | CASSRDMGASGANVLTF | TGTGCCAGCAGCCGAGATATGGGGGCATCTGGGGCCAACGTCCTGACTTTC
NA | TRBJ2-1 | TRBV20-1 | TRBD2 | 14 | CSARGAGGPDEQFF | TGCAGTGCCCGAGGTGCGGGGGGGCCGGATGAGCAGTTCTTC
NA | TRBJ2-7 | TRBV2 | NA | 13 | CASNDRYAYVQYF | TGTGCCAGCAATGACAGGTACGCCTACGTGCAGTACTTC
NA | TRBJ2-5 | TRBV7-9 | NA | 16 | CASSISLGGGEETQYF | TGTGCCAGCAGCATCAGTCTCGGAGGGGGGGAAGAGACCCAGTACTTC
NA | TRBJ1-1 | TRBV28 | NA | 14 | CASGLGVGNTEAFF | TGTGCCAGCGGGCTGGGGGTAGGGAACACTGAAGCTTTCTTT
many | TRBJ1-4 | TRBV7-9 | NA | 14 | CASSQGVANEKLFF | TGTGCCAGCAGCCAGGGAGTCGCTAATGAAAAACTGTTTTTT
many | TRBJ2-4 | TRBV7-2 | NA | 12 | CASSLAGNIQYF | TGTGCCAGCAGCTTGGCTGGGAACATTCAGTACTTC
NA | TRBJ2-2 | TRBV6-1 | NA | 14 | CASSSPSRTGELFF | TGTGCCAGCAGCTCCCCTAGCCGTACCGGGGAGCTGTTTTTT
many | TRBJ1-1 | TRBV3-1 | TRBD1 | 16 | CAGTPGDRRMNTEAFF | TGTGCCGGCACCCCCGGGGACAGGCGCATGAACACTGAAGCTTTCTTT
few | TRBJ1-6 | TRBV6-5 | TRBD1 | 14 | CASTGDRPNSPLHF | TGTGCCAGCACTGGGGACAGACCTAATTCACCCCTCCACTTT
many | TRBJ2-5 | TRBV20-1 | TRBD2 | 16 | CSARAPLTSGWETQYF | TGCAGTGCTAGAGCGCCCCTCACTAGCGGGTGGGAGACCCAGTACTTC
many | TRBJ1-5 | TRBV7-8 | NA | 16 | CASSKTPGRFNQPQHF | TGTGCCAGCAGCAAGACCCCCGGGCGGTTCAATCAGCCCCAGCATTTT